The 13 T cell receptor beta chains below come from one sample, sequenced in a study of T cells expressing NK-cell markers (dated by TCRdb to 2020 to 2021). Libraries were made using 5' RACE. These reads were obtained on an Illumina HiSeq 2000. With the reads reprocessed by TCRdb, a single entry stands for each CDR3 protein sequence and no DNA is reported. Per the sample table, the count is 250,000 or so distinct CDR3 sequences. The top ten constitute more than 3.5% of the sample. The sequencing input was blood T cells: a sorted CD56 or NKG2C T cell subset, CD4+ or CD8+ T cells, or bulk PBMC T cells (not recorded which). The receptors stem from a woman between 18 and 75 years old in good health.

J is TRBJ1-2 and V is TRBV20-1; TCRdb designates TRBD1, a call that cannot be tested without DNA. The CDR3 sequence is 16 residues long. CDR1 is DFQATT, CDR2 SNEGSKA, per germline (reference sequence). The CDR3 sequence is CSASAGTGGLGYGYTF.

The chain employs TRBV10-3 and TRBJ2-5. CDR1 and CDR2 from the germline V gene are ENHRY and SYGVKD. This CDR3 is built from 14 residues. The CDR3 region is CAISESNGQETQYF.

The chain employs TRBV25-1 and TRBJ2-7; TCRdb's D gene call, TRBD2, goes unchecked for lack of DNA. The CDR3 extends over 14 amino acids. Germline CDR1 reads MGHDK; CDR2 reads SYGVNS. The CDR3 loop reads CASSDRTAPYEQYF.

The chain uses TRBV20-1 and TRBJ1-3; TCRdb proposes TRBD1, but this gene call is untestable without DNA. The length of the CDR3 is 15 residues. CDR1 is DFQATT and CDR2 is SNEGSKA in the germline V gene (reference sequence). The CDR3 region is CSATGKGQTRNTIYF.

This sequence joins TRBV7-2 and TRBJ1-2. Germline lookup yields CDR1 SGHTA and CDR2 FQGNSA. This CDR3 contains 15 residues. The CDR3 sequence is CASSLSAGALYGYTF.

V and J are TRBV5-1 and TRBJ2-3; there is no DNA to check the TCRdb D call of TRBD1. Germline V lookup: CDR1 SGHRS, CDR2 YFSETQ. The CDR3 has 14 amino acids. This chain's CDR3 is CASSLQGAKDTQYF.

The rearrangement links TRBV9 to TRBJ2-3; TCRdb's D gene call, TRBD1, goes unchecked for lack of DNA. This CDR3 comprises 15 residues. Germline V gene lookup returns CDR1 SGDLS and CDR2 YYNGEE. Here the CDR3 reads CASSVGGSGTDTQYF. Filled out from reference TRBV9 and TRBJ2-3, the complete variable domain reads DSGVTQTPKHLITATGQRVTLRCSPRSGDLSVYWYQQSLDQGLQFLIQYYNGEERAKGNILERFSAQQFPDLHSELNLSSLELGDSALYFCASSVGGSGTDTQYFGPGTRLTVL.

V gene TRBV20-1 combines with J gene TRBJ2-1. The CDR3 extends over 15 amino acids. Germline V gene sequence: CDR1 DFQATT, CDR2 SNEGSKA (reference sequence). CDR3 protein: CSALKPYSSYNEQFF.

CDR3 region: CATSRDLETSGYQETQYF. This chain connects TRBV15 to TRBJ2-5; the D gene TCRdb calls, TRBD2, cannot be checked with no DNA. This CDR3 contains 18 residues. Germline V lookup: CDR1 LNHNV, CDR2 YYDKDF (reference sequence).

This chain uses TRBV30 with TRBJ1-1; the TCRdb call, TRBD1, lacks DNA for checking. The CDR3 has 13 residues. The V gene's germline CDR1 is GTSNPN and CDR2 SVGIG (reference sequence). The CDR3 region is CAWRWGSGTEAFF.

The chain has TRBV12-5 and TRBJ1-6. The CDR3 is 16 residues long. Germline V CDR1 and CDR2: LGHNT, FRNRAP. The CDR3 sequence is CASGFSRSSYNSPLHF.

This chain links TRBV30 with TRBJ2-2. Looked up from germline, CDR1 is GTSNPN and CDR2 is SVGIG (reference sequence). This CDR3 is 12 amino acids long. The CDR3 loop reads CAWSRNTGELFF.

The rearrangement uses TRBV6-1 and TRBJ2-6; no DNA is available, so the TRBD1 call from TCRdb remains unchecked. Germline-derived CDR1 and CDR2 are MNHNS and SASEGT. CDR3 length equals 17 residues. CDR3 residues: CASTPRLGASGANVLTF.